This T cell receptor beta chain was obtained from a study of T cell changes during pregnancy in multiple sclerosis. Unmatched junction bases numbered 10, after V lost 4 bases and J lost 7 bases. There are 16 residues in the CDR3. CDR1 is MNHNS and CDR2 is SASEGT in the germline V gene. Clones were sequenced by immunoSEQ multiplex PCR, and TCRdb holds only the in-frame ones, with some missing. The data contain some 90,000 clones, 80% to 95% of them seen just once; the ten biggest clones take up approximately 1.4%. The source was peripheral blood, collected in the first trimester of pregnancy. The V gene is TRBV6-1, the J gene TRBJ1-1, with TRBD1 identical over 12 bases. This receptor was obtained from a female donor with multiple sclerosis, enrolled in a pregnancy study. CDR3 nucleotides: TGTGCCAGCAGTGCCCTGCCGGGACAGGGGGCAGGTGAAGCTTTCTTT. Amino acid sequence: CASSALPGQGAGEAFF.